This TCR beta chain was documented in a study of CD8+ T cells in alopecia areata. For the study at large: Patients in the treated group were given tofacitinib by mouth, 5 to 10 mg twice a day. Affected scalp percentage determined the severity score of treated patients. Study findings and constraints: Many expanded lesional clones remained in scalp and blood on tofacitinib.

Notes on this clone: Its specificity is not known.

Germline V gene lookup returns CDR1 MGHRA and CDR2 YSYEKL. The V gene lost 4 bases and the J gene lost 0 bases, with 24 bases spanning the gap. This CDR3 contains 19 residues. Described treatment: oral pan-JAK inhibitor, 5-10 mg twice daily. Extracted RNA was reverse transcribed, and the resulting cDNA served as sequencing template. Sequencing used immunoSEQ multiplex PCR; TCRdb keeps in-frame clones, though not all of them. The table records approximately 170,000 clones, approximately 56% of them present only once. The TCR was taken from a human donor with alopecia areata. Specimen: CD4+ T cells sorted from blood, collected at week 4, from a patient treated with tofacitinib. The V call is TRBV4-1, the J call TRBJ2-5; D is tentatively TRBD1 or TRBD2 (6 bases each). The chain's CDR3 is CASSRILALGGTNQETQYF. The DNA of the CDR3 is TGCGCCAGCAGCCGAATTCTGGCGCTGGGCGGGACAAACCAAGAGACCCAGTACTTC.